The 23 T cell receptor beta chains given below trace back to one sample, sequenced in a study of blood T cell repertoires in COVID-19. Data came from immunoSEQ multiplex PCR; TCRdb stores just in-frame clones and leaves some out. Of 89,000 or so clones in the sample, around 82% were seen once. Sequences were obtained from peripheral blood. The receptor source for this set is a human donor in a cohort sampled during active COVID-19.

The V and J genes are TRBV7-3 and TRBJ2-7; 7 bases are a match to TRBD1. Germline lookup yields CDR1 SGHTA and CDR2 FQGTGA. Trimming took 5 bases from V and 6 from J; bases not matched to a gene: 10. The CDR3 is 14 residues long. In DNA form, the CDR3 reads TGTGCCAGCAGCGCACAGGGGAGAGTCGGCGAGCAGTACTTC. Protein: CASSAQGRVGEQYF.

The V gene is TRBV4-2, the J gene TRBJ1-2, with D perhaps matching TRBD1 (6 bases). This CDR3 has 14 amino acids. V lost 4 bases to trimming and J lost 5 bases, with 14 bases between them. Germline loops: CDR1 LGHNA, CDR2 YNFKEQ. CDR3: CASSPLAQGYGYTF. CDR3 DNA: TGTGCCAGCAGCCCCCTCGCGCAGGGGTATGGCTACACCTTC.

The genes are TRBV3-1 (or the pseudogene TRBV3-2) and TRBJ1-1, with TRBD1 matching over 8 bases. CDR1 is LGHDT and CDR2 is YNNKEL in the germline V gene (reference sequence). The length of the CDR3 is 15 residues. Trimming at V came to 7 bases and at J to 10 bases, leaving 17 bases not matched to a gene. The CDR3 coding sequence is TGTGCCAGCACCCAGGACAGGGTAGGGGGAAGGCGAGCTTTCTTT. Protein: CASTQDRVGGRRAFF.

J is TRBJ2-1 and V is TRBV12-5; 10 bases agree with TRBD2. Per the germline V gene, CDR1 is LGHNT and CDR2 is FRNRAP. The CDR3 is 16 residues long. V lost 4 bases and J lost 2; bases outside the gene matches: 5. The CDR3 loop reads CASGSRAGGTYNEQFF. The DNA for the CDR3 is TGTGCTAGTGGTTCCCGAGCGGGGGGGACCTACAATGAGCAGTTCTTC.

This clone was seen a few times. Here the CDR3 DNA reads TGCGCCAGCAGCCATGGGCGGGAGGCCGGGAGCAATGAGCAGTTCTTC. Its translation is CASSHGREAGSNEQFF. The rearrangement uses TRBV4-1 and TRBJ2-1; 8 nucleotides align to TRBD2. The CDR3 runs 16 residues. The V segment lost 3 bases and the J segment 6 bases; nucleotides outside the gene matches: 10. In germline, CDR1 is MGHRA, CDR2 YSYEKL.

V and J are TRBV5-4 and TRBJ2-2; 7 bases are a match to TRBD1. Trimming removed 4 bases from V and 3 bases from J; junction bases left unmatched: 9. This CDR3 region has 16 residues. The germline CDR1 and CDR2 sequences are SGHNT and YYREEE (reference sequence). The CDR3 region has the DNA TGTGCCAGCAGCAGAGGGGGCAGGGACCACACCGGGGAGCTGTTTTTT. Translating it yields CASSRGGRDHTGELFF.

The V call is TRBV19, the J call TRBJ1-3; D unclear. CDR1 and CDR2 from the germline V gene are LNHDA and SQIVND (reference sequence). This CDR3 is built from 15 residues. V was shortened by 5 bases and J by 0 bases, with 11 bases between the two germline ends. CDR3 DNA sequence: TGTGCCAGTAGTCTTACGGGTAACTCTGGAAACACCATATATTTT. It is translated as CASSLTGNSGNTIYF.

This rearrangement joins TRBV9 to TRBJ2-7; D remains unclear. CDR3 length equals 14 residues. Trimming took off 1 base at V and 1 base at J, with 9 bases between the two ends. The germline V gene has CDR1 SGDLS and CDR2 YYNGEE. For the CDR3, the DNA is TGTGCCAGCAGCGTAACCAGTACGTCCTACGAGCAGTACTTC. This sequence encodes CASSVTSTSYEQYF. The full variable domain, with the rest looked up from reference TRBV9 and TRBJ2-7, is DSGVTQTPKHLITATGQRVTLRCSPRSGDLSVYWYQQSLDQGLQFLIQYYNGEERAKGNILERFSAQQFPDLHSELNLSSLELGDSALYFCASSVTSTSYEQYFGPGTRLTVT.

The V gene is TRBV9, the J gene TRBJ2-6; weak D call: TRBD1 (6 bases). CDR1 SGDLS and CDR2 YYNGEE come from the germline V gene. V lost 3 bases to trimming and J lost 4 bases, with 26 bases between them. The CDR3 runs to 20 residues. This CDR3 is CASSAPFGTLVRGGANVLTF. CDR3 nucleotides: TGTGCCAGCAGCGCCCCGTTTGGGACACTAGTCAGGGGAGGGGCCAACGTCCTGACTTTC.

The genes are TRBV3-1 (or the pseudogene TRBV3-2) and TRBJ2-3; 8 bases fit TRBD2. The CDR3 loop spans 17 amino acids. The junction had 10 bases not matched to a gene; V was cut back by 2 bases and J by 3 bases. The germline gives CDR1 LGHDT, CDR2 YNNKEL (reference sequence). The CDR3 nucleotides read TGTGCCAGCAGCCAAAGGGGGAGCGGGAGCTCGACAGATACGCAGTATTTT. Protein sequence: CASSQRGSGSSTDTQYF.

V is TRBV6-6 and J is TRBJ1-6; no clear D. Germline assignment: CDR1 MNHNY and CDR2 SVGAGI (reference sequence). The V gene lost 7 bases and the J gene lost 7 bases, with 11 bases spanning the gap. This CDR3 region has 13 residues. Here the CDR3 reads CASTREQNSPLHF. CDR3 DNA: TGTGCCAGCACCCGCGAGCAAAATTCACCCCTCCACTTT.

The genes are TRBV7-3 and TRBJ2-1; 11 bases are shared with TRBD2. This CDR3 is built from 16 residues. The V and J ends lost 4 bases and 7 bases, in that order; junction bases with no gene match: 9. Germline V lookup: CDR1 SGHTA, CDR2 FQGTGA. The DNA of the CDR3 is TGTGCCAGCAGCTCAAGGACTAGCGGGTTCCAGAATGAGCAGTTCTTC. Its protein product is CASSSRTSGFQNEQFF.

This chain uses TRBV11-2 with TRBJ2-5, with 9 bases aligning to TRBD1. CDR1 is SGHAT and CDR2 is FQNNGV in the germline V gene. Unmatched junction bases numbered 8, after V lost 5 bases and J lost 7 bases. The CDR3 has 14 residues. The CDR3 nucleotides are TGTGCCAGCAGCCCGGGACAGGGTTCGGTGACCCAGTACTTC. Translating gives CASSPGQGSVTQYF. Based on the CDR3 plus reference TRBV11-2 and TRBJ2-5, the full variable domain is EAGVAQSPRYKIIEKRQSVAFWCNPISGHATLYWYQQILGQGPKLLIQFQNNGVVDDSQLPKDRFSAERLKGVDSTLKIQPAKLEDSAVYLCASSPGQGSVTQYFGPGTRLLVL.

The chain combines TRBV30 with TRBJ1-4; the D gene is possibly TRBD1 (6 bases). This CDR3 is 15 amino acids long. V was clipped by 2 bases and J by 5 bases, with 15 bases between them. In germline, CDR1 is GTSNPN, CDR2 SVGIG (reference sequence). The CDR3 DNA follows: TGTGCCTGGAGTACATTACAGAGGGGGAATGAAAAACTGTTTTTT. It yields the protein CAWSTLQRGNEKLFF.

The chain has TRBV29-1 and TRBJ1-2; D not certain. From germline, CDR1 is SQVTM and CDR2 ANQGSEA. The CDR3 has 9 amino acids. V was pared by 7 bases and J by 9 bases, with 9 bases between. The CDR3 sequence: CSALESYTF. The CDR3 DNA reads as TGCAGCGCATTGGAGAGCTACACCTTC.

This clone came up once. The DNA for the CDR3 is TGTGCCAGCAGTTATATAGGACGGGGGAAAGAGACCCAGTACTTC. Translating it yields CASSYIGRGKETQYF. This chain uses TRBV6-5 with TRBJ2-5, with D perhaps matching TRBD2 (6 bases). The CDR3 runs to 15 residues. CDR1 MNHEY and CDR2 SVGAGI come from the germline V gene. The V end was cut by 3 bases, the J end by 3 bases, with 14 bases between.

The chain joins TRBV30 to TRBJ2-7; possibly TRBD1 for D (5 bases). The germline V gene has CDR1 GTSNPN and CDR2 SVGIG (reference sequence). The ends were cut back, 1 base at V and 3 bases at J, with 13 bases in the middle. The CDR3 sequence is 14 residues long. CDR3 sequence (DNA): TGTGCCTGGAGTGAGGGGTCCTACCTCTACGAGCAGTACTTC. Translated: CAWSEGSYLYEQYF.

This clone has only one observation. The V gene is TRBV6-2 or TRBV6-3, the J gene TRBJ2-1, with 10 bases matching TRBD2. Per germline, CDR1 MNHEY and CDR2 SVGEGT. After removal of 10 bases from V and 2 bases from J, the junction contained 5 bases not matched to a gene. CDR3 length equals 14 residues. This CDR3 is CATSGGAPYNEQFF. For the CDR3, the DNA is TGTGCCACCAGCGGGGGGGCCCCCTACAATGAGCAGTTCTTC.

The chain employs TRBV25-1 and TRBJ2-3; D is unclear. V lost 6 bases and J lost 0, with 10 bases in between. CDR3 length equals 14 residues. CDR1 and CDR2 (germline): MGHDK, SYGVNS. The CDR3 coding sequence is TGTGCCAGCAGGGAAGGGCTTAGCACAGATACGCAGTATTTT. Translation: CASREGLSTDTQYF.

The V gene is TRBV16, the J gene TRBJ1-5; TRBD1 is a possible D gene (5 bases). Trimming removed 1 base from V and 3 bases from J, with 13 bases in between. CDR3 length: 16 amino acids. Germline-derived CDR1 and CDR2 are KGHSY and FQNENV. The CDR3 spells CASSQYVAGINQPQHF. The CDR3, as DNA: TGTGCCAGCAGCCAATATGTCGCAGGGATCAATCAGCCCCAGCATTTT.

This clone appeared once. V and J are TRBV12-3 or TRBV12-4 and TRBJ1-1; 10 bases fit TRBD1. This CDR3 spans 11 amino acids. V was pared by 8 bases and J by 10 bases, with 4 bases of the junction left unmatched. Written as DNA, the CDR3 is TGTGCCAGCGGACGGGACAGGGGAGCTTTCTTT. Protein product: CASGRDRGAFF.

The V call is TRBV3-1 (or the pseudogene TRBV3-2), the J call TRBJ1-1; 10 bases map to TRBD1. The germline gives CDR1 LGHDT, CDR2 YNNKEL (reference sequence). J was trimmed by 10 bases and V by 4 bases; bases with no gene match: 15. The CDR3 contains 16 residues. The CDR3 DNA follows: TGTGCCAGCAGCCCACTAAGCGGGGACAGGGGAGCGGCAGCTTTCTTT. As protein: CASSPLSGDRGAAAFF.

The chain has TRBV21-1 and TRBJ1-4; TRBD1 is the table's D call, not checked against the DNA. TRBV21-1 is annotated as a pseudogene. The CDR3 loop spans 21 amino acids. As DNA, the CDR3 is TGTGCCAGCAGCAAACTAATTCGCTTGGGACAGTCTGCCGCAACTAATGAAAAACTGTTTTTT. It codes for CASSKLIRLGQSAATNEKLFF.